This TCR beta chain was sequenced for a study of CD8+ T cells in alopecia areata. The overall study: The study gave treated patients oral tofacitinib at 5 to 10 mg twice daily. Treatment ran 6 to 18 months, with 6 months of follow-up afterward. Findings and caveats of the study: Lesional scalp displayed greater clonality than normal scalp, most notably in alopecia totalis/universalis. Sequence data from scalp samples additionally include resident alphabeta T cells of normal skin.

Comment on this clone: As yet, its antigen is unknown.

The CDR3 has 18 amino acids. Per the germline V gene, CDR1 is SGHNT and CDR2 is YYREEE (reference sequence). V lost 0 bases, J lost 1 base, and 14 bases lay in between. As the sequencing template, cDNA was produced by extracting RNA and reverse transcribing it. This table comes from immunoSEQ multiplex PCR, and its TCRdb copy is limited to in-frame clones, with some not included. The table shows some 130,000 clones, with roughly 61% occurring only once. The chain combines TRBV5-4 with TRBJ2-6, with D possibly TRBD1 on 5 matching bases. The sequence came from a human donor with alopecia areata. Sequenced here: CD4+ T cells sorted from blood, sampled at week 0. The CDR3 DNA follows: TGTGCCAGCAGCTTGGGTGTGGGGCGAGAGTCTGGGGCCAACGTCCTGACTTTC. Translated: CASSLGVGRESGANVLTF.